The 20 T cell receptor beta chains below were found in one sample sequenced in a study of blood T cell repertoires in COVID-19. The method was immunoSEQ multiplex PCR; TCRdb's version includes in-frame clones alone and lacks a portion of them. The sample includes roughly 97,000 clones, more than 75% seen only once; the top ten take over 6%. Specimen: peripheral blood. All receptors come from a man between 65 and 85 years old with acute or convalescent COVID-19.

CDR3 DNA: TGTGCCAGCAGTGAGCTCTCTAGGACGGGAAAGAAAGAGACCCAGTACTTC. Translation: CASSELSRTGKKETQYF. This chain joins TRBV6-1 and TRBJ2-5, with a possible D match to TRBD2 (5 bases). The V gene's germline CDR1 is MNHNS and CDR2 SASEGT. The ends were cut back, 3 bases at V and 3 bases at J, with 20 bases in the middle. CDR3 length: 17 amino acids.

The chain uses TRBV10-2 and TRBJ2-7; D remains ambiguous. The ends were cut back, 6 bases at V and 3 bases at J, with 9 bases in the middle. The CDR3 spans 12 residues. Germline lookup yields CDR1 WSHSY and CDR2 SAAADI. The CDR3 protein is CASSPLDYEQYF. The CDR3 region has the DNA TGCGCCAGCAGCCCTCTAGACTACGAGCAGTACTTC.

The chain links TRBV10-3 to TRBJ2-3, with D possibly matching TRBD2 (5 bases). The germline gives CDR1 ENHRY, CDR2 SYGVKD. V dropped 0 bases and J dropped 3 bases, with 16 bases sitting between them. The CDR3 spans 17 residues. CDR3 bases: TGTGCCATCAGTGAGTCCCCGGGGTTGTATGTAACAGATACGCAGTATTTT. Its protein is CAISESPGLYVTDTQYF.

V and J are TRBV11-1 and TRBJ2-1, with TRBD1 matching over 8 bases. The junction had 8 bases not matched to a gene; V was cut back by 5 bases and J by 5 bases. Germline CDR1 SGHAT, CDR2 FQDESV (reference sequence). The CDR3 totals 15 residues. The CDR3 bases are TGTGCCAGCAGCCGCCGGGACAGGTATGACAATGAGCAGTTCTTC. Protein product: CASSRRDRYDNEQFF.

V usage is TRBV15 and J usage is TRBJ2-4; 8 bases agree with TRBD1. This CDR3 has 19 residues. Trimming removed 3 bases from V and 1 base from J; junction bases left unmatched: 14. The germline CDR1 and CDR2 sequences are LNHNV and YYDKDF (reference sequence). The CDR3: CATSSRAGGEALAKNIQYF. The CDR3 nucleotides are TGTGCCACCAGCAGCCGGGCAGGGGGCGAAGCTCTTGCCAAAAACATTCAGTACTTC.

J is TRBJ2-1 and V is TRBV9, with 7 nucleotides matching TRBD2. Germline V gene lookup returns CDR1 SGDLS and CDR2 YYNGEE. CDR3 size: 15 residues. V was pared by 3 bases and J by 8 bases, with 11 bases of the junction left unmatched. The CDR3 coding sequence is TGTGCCAGCAGCGAAGGCGGGAGCATTGTCCATGAGCAGTTCTTC. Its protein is CASSEGGSIVHEQFF. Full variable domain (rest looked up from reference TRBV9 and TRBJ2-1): DSGVTQTPKHLITATGQRVTLRCSPRSGDLSVYWYQQSLDQGLQFLIQYYNGEERAKGNILERFSAQQFPDLHSELNLSSLELGDSALYFCASSEGGSIVHEQFFGPGTRLTVL.

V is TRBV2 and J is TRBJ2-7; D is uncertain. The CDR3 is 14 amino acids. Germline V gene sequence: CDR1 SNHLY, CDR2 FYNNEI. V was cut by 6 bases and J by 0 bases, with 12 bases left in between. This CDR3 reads CASRQTWASYEQYF. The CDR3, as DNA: TGTGCCAGCAGACAGACCTGGGCCTCCTACGAGCAGTACTTC. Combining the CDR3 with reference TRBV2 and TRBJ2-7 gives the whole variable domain EPEVTQTPSHQVTQMGQEVILRCVPISNHLYFYWYRQILGQKVEFLVSFYNNEISEKSEIFDDQFSVERPDGSNFTLKIRSTKLEDSAMYFCASRQTWASYEQYFGPGTRLTVT.

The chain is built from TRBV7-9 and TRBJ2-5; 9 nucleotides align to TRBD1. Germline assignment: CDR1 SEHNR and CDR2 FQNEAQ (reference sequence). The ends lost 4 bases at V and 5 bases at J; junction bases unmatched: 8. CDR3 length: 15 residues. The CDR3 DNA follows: TGTGCCAGCAGCTCCGGACAGGGGTTCCCGGAGACCCAGTACTTC. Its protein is CASSSGQGFPETQYF.

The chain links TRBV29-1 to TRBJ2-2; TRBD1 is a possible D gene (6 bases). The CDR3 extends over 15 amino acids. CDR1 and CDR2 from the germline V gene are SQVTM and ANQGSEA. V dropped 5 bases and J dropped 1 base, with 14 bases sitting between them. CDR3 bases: TGCAGCGTTCCTACAGGGAGAGGGAACACCGGGGAGCTGTTTTTT. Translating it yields CSVPTGRGNTGELFF.

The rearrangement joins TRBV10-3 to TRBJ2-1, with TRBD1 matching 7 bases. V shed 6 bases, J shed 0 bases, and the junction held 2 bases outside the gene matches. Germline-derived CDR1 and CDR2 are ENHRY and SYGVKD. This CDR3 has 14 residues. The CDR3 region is CAIRQGNSYNEQFF. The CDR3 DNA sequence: TGTGCCATCAGACAGGGGAACTCCTACAATGAGCAGTTCTTC.

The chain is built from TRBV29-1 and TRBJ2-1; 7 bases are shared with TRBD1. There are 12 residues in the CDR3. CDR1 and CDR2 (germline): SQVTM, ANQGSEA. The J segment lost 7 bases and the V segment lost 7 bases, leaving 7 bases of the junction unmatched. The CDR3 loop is CSADRQGNEQFF. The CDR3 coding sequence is TGCAGCGCCGACAGACAGGGTAATGAGCAGTTCTTC.

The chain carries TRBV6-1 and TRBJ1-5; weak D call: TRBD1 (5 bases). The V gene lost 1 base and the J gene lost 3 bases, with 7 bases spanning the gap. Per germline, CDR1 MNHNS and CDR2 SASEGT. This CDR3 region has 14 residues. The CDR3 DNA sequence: TGTGCCAGCAGTGAAGGACAGCTCAATCAGCCCCAGCATTTT. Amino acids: CASSEGQLNQPQHF.

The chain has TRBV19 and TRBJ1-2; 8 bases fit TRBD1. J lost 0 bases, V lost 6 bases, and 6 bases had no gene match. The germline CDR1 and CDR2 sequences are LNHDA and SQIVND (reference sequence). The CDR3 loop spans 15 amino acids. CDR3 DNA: TGTGCCAGTAGCCGGGACAGGCGATCTAACTATGGCTACACCTTC. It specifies CASSRDRRSNYGYTF.

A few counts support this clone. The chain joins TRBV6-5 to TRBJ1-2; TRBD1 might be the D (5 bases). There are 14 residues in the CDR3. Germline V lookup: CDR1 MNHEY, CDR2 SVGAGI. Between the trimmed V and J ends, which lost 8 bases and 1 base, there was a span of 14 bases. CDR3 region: CASSGGAFNYGYTF. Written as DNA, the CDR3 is TGTGCCAGCTCGGGGGGTGCCTTTAACTATGGCTACACCTTC.

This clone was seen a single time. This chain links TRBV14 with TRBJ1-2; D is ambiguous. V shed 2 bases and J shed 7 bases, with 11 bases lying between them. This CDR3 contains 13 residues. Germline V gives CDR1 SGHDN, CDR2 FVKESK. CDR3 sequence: CASSQLNTPGYTF. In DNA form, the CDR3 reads TGTGCCAGCAGCCAATTAAACACGCCTGGCTACACCTTC.

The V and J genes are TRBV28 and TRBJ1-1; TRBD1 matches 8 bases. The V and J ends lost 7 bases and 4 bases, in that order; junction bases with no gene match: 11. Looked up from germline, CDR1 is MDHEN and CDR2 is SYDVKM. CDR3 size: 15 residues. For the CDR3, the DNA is TGTGCCAGCACGGGGTCAGGGGGCTCCTTCACTGAAGCTTTCTTT. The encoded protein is CASTGSGGSFTEAFF. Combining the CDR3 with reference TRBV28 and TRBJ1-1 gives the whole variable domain DVKVTQSSRYLVKRTGEKVFLECVQDMDHENMFWYRQDPGLGLRLIYFSYDVKMKEKGDIPEGYSVSREKKERFSLILESASTNQTSMYLCASTGSGGSFTEAFFGQGTRLTVV.

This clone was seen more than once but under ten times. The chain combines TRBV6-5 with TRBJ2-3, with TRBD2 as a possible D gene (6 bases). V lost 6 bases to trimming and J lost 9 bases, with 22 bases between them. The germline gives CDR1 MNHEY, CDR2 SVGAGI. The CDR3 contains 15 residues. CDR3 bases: TGTGCCAGCAGGCCGCCGGGACTCCAAGCAGGGACGCAGTATTTT. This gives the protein CASRPPGLQAGTQYF.

The CDR3 region has the DNA TGCGCCAGCAGCTTGTACGGGTTAGAGACCCAGTACTTC. It encodes CASSLYGLETQYF. The chain recombines TRBV5-1 with TRBJ2-5, with no clear D. V lost 1 base, J lost 4 bases, and 8 bases lay in between. CDR1 and CDR2 (germline): SGHRS, YFSETQ. The CDR3 consists of 13 residues.

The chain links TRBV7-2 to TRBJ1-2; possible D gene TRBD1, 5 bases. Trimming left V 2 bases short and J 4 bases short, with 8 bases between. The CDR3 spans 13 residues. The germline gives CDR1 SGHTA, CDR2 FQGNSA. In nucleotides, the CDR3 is TGTGCCAGCAGCTTAAAGGGGCCCTATGGCTACACCTTC. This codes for CASSLKGPYGYTF.

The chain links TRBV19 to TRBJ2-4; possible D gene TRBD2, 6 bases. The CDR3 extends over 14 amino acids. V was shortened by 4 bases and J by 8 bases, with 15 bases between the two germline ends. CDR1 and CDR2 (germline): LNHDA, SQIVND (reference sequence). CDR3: CASSNGGSIDIQYF. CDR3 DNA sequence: TGTGCCAGTAGTAATGGGGGGAGTATCGACATTCAGTACTTC. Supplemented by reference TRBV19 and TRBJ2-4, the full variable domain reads DGGITQSPKYLFRKEGQNVTLSCEQNLNHDAMYWYRQDPGQGLRLIYYSQIVNDFQKGDIAEGYSVSREKKESFPLTVTSAQKNPTAFYLCASSNGGSIDIQYFGAGTRLSVL.